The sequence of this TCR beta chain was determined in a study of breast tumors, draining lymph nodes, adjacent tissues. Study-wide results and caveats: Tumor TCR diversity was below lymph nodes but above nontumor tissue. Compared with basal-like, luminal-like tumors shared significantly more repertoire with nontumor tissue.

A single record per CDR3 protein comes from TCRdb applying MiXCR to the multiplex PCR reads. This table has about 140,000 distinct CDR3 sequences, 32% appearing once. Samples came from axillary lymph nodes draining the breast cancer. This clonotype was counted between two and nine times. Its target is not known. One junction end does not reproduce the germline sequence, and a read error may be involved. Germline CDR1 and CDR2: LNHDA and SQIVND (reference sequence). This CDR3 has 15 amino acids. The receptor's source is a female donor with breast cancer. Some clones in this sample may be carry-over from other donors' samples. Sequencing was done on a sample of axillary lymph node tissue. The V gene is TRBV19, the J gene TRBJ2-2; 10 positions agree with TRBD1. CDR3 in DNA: TGTGCCAGTAGGGGGGGACAGGGGCACACCGGGGAGCTGTCTTTT. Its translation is CASRGGQGHTGELSF. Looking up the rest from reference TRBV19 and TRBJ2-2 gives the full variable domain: DGGITQSPKYLFRKEGQNVTLSCEQNLNHDAMYWYRQDPGQGLRLIYYSQIVNDFQKGDIAEGYSVSREKKESFPLTVTSAQKNPTAFYLCASRGGQGHTGELSFGEGSRLTVL.